These 13 T cell receptor beta chains came from one sample sequenced in a study of OX40 agonist ivuxolimab in advanced cancers. Library generation was performed with the immunoSEQ multiplex PCR assay. TCRdb obtained this table from immuneACCESS and retained in-frame rearrangements with V and J assigned. These tables miss some clones; where compared with another copy, unresolved V genes account for less than half of the shortfall, and the remainder is unexplained. Across this sample there are under 85,000 clones, with about 90% seen only once. Jointly, the top ten make up roughly 2.7% of the sample. The sample was CD4+ or CD8+ T cells sorted from blood, taken in a trial of the OX40 agonist ivuxolimab. The source of these receptors is an adult with an advanced solid tumor such as melanoma, head and neck, liver or kidney cancer.

The chain is built from TRBV5-1 and TRBJ1-1; D gene unclear. CDR3 size: 15 residues. Deletions cut 5 bases from V and 1 base from J, with 15 bases between. Germline V gene sequence: CDR1 SGHRS, CDR2 YFSETQ. The CDR3 reads CASRAMAGQNTEAFF. Here the CDR3 DNA reads TGCGCCAGCAGGGCAATGGCAGGCCAGAACACTGAAGCTTTCTTT. The whole variable domain, filled in from reference TRBV5-1 and TRBJ1-1, reads KAGVTQTPRYLIKTRGQQVTLSCSPISGHRSVSWYQQTPGQGLQFLFEYFSETQRNKGNFPGRFSGRQFSNSRSEMNVSTLELGDSALYLCASRAMAGQNTEAFFGQGTRLTVV.

V is TRBV19 and J is TRBJ2-7, with D tentatively TRBD2 (5 bases). Trimming took 9 bases from V and 6 from J, leaving 21 bases between them. CDR1 is LNHDA and CDR2 is SQIVND in the germline V gene (reference sequence). There are 14 residues in the CDR3. CDR3 sequence (DNA): TGTGCCAGGAGGCCCCCCCGGGGAAACGGCGAGCAGTACTTC. Amino acid sequence: CARRPPRGNGEQYF. Looking up the rest from reference TRBV19 and TRBJ2-7 gives the full variable domain: DGGITQSPKYLFRKEGQNVTLSCEQNLNHDAMYWYRQDPGQGLRLIYYSQIVNDFQKGDIAEGYSVSREKKESFPLTVTSAQKNPTAFYLCARRPPRGNGEQYFGPGTRLTVT.

This clone came up once. The V call is TRBV18, the J call TRBJ2-3; 7 bases line up with TRBD1. Trimming at V came to 4 bases and at J to 0 bases, leaving 4 bases not matched to a gene. The CDR3 loop spans 15 amino acids. CDR1 and CDR2 from the germline V gene are KGHSH and LQKENI. CDR3 loop: CASSRDSLSTDTQYF. CDR3 nucleotide sequence: TGTGCCAGCTCACGGGACAGCCTGAGCACAGATACGCAGTATTTT.

The table lists this clone with a count of one. In DNA, the CDR3 is TGTGCCAGCAGCTTAAGGCAGGGGTATGGCTACACCTTC. Its translation is CASSLRQGYGYTF. The V and J genes are TRBV7-2 and TRBJ1-2, with D possibly matching TRBD1 (6 bases). This CDR3 contains 13 residues. The V end was cut by 2 bases, the J end by 5 bases, with 9 bases between. Germline values: CDR1 SGHTA, CDR2 FQGNSA. The full variable domain, completed using reference TRBV7-2 and TRBJ1-2, is GAGVSQSPSNKVTEKGKDVELRCDPISGHTALYWYRQSLGQGLEFLIYFQGNSAPDKSGLPSDRFSAERTGGSVSTLTIQRTQQEDSAVYLCASSLRQGYGYTFGSGTRLTVV.

This rearrangement joins TRBV2 to TRBJ2-7; 7 positions agree with TRBD1. V was clipped by 5 bases and J by 0 bases; unmatched bases: 16. Germline CDR1 SNHLY, CDR2 FYNNEI. The CDR3 has 18 residues. This CDR3 reads CASSSRQGADLSSYEQYF. CDR3 DNA sequence: TGTGCCAGCAGTTCCCGACAGGGAGCGGACTTAAGCTCCTACGAGCAGTACTTC.

The chain recombines TRBV19 with TRBJ2-2; D gene uncertain. CDR1 and CDR2 (germline): LNHDA, SQIVND (reference sequence). This CDR3 contains 13 residues. Trimming took off 3 bases at V and 7 bases at J, with 9 bases between the two ends. DNA of the CDR3: TGTGCCAGTAGTATTAGGGCTAACGGGGAGCTGTTTTTT. Protein product: CASSIRANGELFF. The full variable domain, rest sourced from reference TRBV19 and TRBJ2-2, is DGGITQSPKYLFRKEGQNVTLSCEQNLNHDAMYWYRQDPGQGLRLIYYSQIVNDFQKGDIAEGYSVSREKKESFPLTVTSAQKNPTAFYLCASSIRANGELFFGEGSRLTVL.

The V and J genes are TRBV10-1 and TRBJ1-1; 8 nucleotides match TRBD1. This CDR3 region has 16 residues. Germline CDR1 is WNHNN and CDR2 is SYGVQD (reference sequence). V lost 5 bases and J lost 0; bases outside the gene matches: 8. The CDR3 nucleotides are TGCGCCAGCAGTCTGGACAGGGTAAGACTGAACACTGAAGCTTTCTTT. Translation gives CASSLDRVRLNTEAFF.

The chain combines TRBV27 with TRBJ1-1; possible D gene TRBD1, 5 bases. CDR1 and CDR2 from the germline V gene are MNHEY and SMNVEV (reference sequence). The ends were cut back, 4 bases at V and 6 bases at J, with 15 bases in the middle. The CDR3 loop spans 14 amino acids. CDR3 nucleotides: TGTGCCAGCAGTTGGGATGGGACGAAGGCTGAAGCTTTCTTT. Amino acid sequence: CASSWDGTKAEAFF.

The CDR3 nucleotides read TGTGCCAGCTCCCGGGGTAAGGAGGGGAACACTGAAGCTTTCTTT. Amino acids: CASSRGKEGNTEAFF. The V gene is TRBV18, the J gene TRBJ1-1; D unresolved. The V gene's germline CDR1 is KGHSH and CDR2 LQKENI. This CDR3 comprises 15 residues. Trimming removed 6 bases at V and 1 base at J, with 15 bases between.

The gene calls are TRBV29-1 and TRBJ1-5; the match to TRBD1 covers 8 bases. The CDR3 length is 15 residues. Losses at the gene ends were 6 bases for V and 4 bases for J; bases not matched to a gene: 11. Looked up from germline, CDR1 is SQVTM and CDR2 is ANQGSEA. CDR3 bases: TGCAGCGTCGCCCCCGGGACAGGATTGAATCAGCCCCAGCATTTT. It specifies CSVAPGTGLNQPQHF.

This chain uses TRBV29-1 with TRBJ2-7, with TRBD1 as a possible D gene (5 bases). V shed 4 bases and J shed 1 base, with 14 bases lying between them. The CDR3 spans 14 residues. From germline, CDR1 is SQVTM and CDR2 ANQGSEA. In nucleotides, the CDR3 is TGCAGCGTTGTATTCGTCCAGGGTTCCTACGAGCAGTACTTC. It encodes CSVVFVQGSYEQYF.

The chain is built from TRBV6-1 and TRBJ1-1; D is unclear. CDR3 length: 12 amino acids. Germline CDR1 and CDR2: MNHNS and SASEGT. Trimming cost V 5 bases and J 4 bases, with 8 bases left between them. CDR3 sequence: CASSQYGTEAFF. The CDR3 coding sequence is TGTGCCAGCAGTCAGTACGGCACTGAAGCTTTCTTT.

V is TRBV28 and J is TRBJ1-5; D gene uncertain. The CDR3 consists of 14 residues. The germline CDR1 and CDR2 sequences are MDHEN and SYDVKM. The V and J ends lost 4 bases and 6 bases respectively, with 13 bases between them. The CDR3 protein is CASSSPAGSQPQHF. In nucleotides, the CDR3 is TGTGCCAGCAGTTCCCCTGCGGGGTCTCAGCCCCAGCATTTT.